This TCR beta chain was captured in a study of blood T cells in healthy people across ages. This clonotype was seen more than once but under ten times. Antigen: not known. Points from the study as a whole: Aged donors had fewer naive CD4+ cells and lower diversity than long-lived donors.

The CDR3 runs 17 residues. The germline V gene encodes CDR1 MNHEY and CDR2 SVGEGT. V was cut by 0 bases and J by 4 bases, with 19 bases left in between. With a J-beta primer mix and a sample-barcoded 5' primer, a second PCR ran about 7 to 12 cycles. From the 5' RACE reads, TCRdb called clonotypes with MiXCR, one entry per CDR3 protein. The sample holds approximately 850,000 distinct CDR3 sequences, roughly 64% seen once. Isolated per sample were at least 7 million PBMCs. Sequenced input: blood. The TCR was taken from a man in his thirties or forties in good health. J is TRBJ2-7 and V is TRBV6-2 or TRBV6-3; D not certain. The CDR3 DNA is TGTGCCAGCAGTTACTCGAAGGGTCTACTTCACCTATACGAGCAGTACTTC. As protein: CASSYSKGLLHLYEQYF.